The 27 T cell receptor beta chains below come from one sample, sequenced in a study of vaccination and CD4 T cells after COVID-19. Their antigen targets remain unknown. Treatment here: roughly nine-day PBMC culture with coronavirus spike peptide pools or control peptides (ViraFEST assay). Sequenced with the Oncomine TCR Beta short-read assay was DNA taken from cultured CD4+ T cells. Using its own MiXCR run on the PCR reads, TCRdb lists one record per CDR3 protein. The sample has some 13,000 distinct CDR3 sequences; roughly 30% are singletons. The sequencing sample was made of CD4+ T cells from blood, cultured in vitro. The receptors were gathered from a human donor who had recovered from COVID-19.

V usage is TRBV7-2 and J usage is TRBJ1-1; D is unresolved. Between the trimmed V and J ends, which lost 5 bases and 2 bases, there was a span of 6 bases. The CDR3 covers 12 residues. Germline CDR1 reads SGHTA; CDR2 reads FQGNSA. The DNA of the CDR3 is TGTGCCAGCAGCGCAGCAAACACTGAAGCTTTCTTT. Protein: CASSAANTEAFF. The variable domain in full, with the rest retrieved from reference TRBV7-2 and TRBJ1-1, is GAGVSQSPSNKVTEKGKDVELRCDPISGHTALYWYRQSLGQGLEFLIYFQGNSAPDKSGLPSDRFSAERTGGSVSTLTIQRTQQEDSAVYLCASSAANTEAFFGQGTRLTVV.

This clonotype has only a few counts. This chain links TRBV19 with TRBJ1-5; D ambiguous. Trimming took 0 bases from V and 12 from J, leaving 18 bases between them. CDR1 is LNHDA, CDR2 SQIVND, per germline (reference sequence). The CDR3 extends over 15 amino acids. CDR3 residues: CASSIDGAPGLLQHF. The CDR3, as DNA: TGTGCCAGTAGTATAGATGGTGCACCAGGCTTGCTCCAGCATTTT.

The genes are TRBV6-2 or TRBV6-3 and TRBJ2-1; D is uncertain. In germline, CDR1 is MNHEY, CDR2 SVGEGT. There are 15 residues in the CDR3. V lost 0 bases and J 4 bases, leaving 10 bases between the germline ends. The DNA of the CDR3 is TGTGCCAGCAGTTACTCGGGGATTTCTTACAATGAGCAGTTCTTC. Amino acid sequence: CASSYSGISYNEQFF.

There are a few counts of this clonotype. This sequence joins TRBV7-9 and TRBJ2-7; 9 nucleotides match TRBD1. The V gene's germline CDR1 is SEHNR and CDR2 FQNEAQ (reference sequence). Germline trimming cut 1 base from V and 2 bases from J; bases unmatched to any gene: 9. This CDR3 is built from 17 residues. CDR3 nucleotide sequence: TGTGCCAGCAGCTTAGGGGGCGGGACAGGGAGTCCCTACGAGCAGTACTTC. This translates into CASSLGGGTGSPYEQYF.

This chain uses TRBV5-1 with TRBJ2-4; a weak D match, TRBD2 (5 bases). Between the trimmed V and J ends, which lost 4 bases and 5 bases, there was a span of 16 bases. The CDR3 has 15 amino acids. CDR1 is SGHRS, CDR2 YFSETQ, per germline. The CDR3 bases are TGCGCCAGCAGCCCGGCCCCTAGCATGGAAAACATTCAGTACTTC. Its protein is CASSPAPSMENIQYF.

The CDR3 sequence: CASSSFLRADQETQYF. The CDR3 coding sequence is TGTGCCAGCAGCTCCTTTCTACGGGCAGACCAAGAGACCCAGTACTTC. The chain has TRBV11-2 and TRBJ2-5; D not certain. V was shortened by 4 bases and J by 0 bases, with 15 bases between the two germline ends. There are 16 residues in the CDR3. CDR1 is SGHAT, CDR2 FQNNGV, per germline.

The J gene is TRBJ2-7, the V gene TRBV3-1, with TRBD2 matching over 8 bases. Germline assignment: CDR1 LGHDT and CDR2 YNNKEL (reference sequence). V was clipped by 4 bases and J by 6 bases; unmatched bases: 5. The CDR3 extends over 13 amino acids. The CDR3: CASSRNRGGEQYF. For the CDR3, the DNA is TGTGCCAGCAGCCGAAACCGGGGGGGCGAGCAGTACTTC.

The J gene is TRBJ1-3, the V gene TRBV6-1; D unresolved. The CDR3 spans 14 residues. Trimming stripped 2 bases from V and 4 bases from J, with 9 bases between. CDR1 and CDR2 from the germline V gene are MNHNS and SASEGT. The CDR3 is CASSEFGGGNTIYF. CDR3 DNA sequence: TGTGCCAGCAGTGAATTTGGAGGGGGAAACACCATATATTTT.

The chain couples TRBV7-6 to TRBJ2-1; D gene unclear. Germline CDR1 SGHVS, CDR2 FNYEAQ. The CDR3 runs to 11 residues. V lost 1 base, J lost 10 bases, and 5 bases lay in between. CDR3 in amino acids: CASSLDWEQFF. CDR3 DNA: TGTGCCAGCAGCTTAGACTGGGAGCAGTTCTTC. The whole variable domain, filled in from reference TRBV7-6 and TRBJ2-1, reads GAGVSQSPRYKVTKRGQDVALRCDPISGHVSLYWYRQALGQGPEFLTYFNYEAQQDKSGLPNDRFSAERPEGSISTLTIQRTEQRDSAMYRCASSLDWEQFFGPGTRLTVL.

This rearrangement joins TRBV30 to TRBJ2-3, with 8 bases matching TRBD2. This CDR3 is built from 14 residues. Germline V CDR1 and CDR2: GTSNPN, SVGIG (reference sequence). Trimming at V came to 4 bases and at J to 5 bases, leaving 8 bases not matched to a gene. The CDR3 region is CAWTKAGAGDTQYF. The CDR3 DNA is TGTGCCTGGACTAAAGCGGGAGCGGGAGATACGCAGTATTTT.

The chain employs TRBV6-5 and TRBJ1-2; 8 bases map to TRBD1. The germline gives CDR1 MNHEY, CDR2 SVGAGI. The CDR3 is 14 residues long. V shed 2 bases and J 5 bases; nucleotides not matched to a gene: 4. The CDR3: CASSYHGQGYGYTF. The CDR3 DNA is TGTGCCAGCAGTTACCACGGACAGGGTTATGGCTACACCTTC.

The V call is TRBV20-1, the J call TRBJ2-5; a possible D gene is TRBD2 (6 bases). The germline gives CDR1 DFQATT, CDR2 SNEGSKA (reference sequence). Deletions cut 6 bases from V and 5 bases from J, with 22 bases between. The CDR3 extends over 15 amino acids. The CDR3 nucleotides are TGCAGTGCCACCTCCTTGGGGATGGGACTCGAGACCCAGTACTTC. Protein sequence: CSATSLGMGLETQYF.

The V and J genes are TRBV6-5 and TRBJ2-2; D is tentatively TRBD1 or TRBD2 (6 bases each). Germline V CDR1 and CDR2: MNHEY, SVGAGI. The CDR3 is 22 residues long. The V and J ends lost 0 bases and 2 bases respectively, with 28 bases between them. Here the CDR3 reads CASSYSKGNRVGLASNTGELFF. In nucleotides, the CDR3 is TGTGCCAGCAGTTACTCGAAAGGAAACAGGGTCGGGCTAGCGAGTAACACCGGGGAGCTGTTTTTT.

Note on this clonotype: Sequence at one end of the junction differs from germline and may be a read error. This chain uses TRBV7-7 with TRBJ2-7, with 7 bases lining up with TRBD2. Germline-derived CDR1 and CDR2 are SSHAT and FNYEAQ (reference sequence). The CDR3 totals 14 residues. The CDR3 sequence is CASSPQRGAYEQYF. The CDR3 DNA reads TGTGCTAGCAGCCCCCAGCGGGGCGCCTACGAGCAGTACTTC. Complete variable domain (other parts from reference TRBV7-7 and TRBJ2-7): GAGVSQSPRYKVTKRGQDVTLRCDPISSHATLYWYQQALGQGPEFLTYFNYEAQPDKSGLPSDRFSAERPEGSISTLTIQRTEQRDSAMYRCASSPQRGAYEQYFGPGTRLTVT.

J is TRBJ2-7 and V is TRBV20-1, with 7 bases lining up with TRBD1. The germline CDR1 and CDR2 sequences are DFQATT and SNEGSKA (reference sequence). J lost 3 bases, V lost 3 bases, and 11 bases had no gene match. This CDR3 has 15 amino acids. CDR3 sequence: CSARPQGKSYYEQYF. The CDR3 DNA sequence: TGCAGTGCTAGGCCACAGGGGAAGTCTTACTACGAGCAGTACTTC.

This clonotype was observed a handful of times. CDR3 loop: CASRKDPLAYGYTF. The CDR3 DNA sequence: TGTGCCAGCAGGAAGGACCCTTTGGCCTATGGCTACACCTTC. The chain is built from TRBV6-4 and TRBJ1-2, with unresolved D. Germline CDR1 is MRHNA and CDR2 is SNTAGT. Trimming pared 6 bases from V and 4 bases from J, leaving 15 bases between. There are 14 residues in the CDR3.

The chain combines TRBV5-1 with TRBJ1-3; D not certain. The CDR3 has 13 amino acids. V lost 0 bases and J lost 3, with 4 bases in between. Germline CDR1 and CDR2: SGHRS and YFSETQ. The CDR3 spells CASSLVRGNTIYF. As DNA, the CDR3 is TGCGCCAGCAGCTTGGTCCGTGGAAACACCATATATTTT.

V gene TRBV2 combines with J gene TRBJ2-1; D is possibly TRBD2 (6 bases). The CDR3 has 12 amino acids. CDR1 and CDR2 (germline): SNHLY, FYNNEI. Trimming shortened V by 6 bases and J by 8 bases, and 11 bases separated the two germline ends. The CDR3 reads CASRRDTDEQFF. In DNA form, the CDR3 reads TGTGCCAGCAGGCGGGATACCGATGAGCAGTTCTTC.

This chain uses TRBV12-3 or TRBV12-4 with TRBJ2-2; D ambiguous. The CDR3 is made up of 15 amino acids. With 3 bases removed from V and 6 bases from J, the gap between germline ends came to 14 bases. The CDR3 region has the DNA TGTGCCAGCAGTTTGGTGTCTGGGATCTCCGGGGAGCTGTTTTTT. This translates into CASSLVSGISGELFF.

In its sample, this clonotype was seen a few times. The chain carries TRBV28 and TRBJ2-3; 8 nucleotides match TRBD2. Germline CDR1 reads MDHEN; CDR2 reads SYDVKM. The CDR3 is 16 residues long. V shed 3 bases, J shed 0 bases, and the junction held 5 bases outside the gene matches. Here the CDR3 DNA reads TGTGCCAGCAGTTTGATAGCGGGGATTAGCACAGATACGCAGTATTTT. Its protein product is CASSLIAGISTDTQYF.

The chain combines TRBV6-1 with TRBJ2-1, with 7 nucleotides matching TRBD2. The V gene's germline CDR1 is MNHNS and CDR2 SASEGT. The V and J ends lost 0 bases and 6 bases, in that order; junction bases with no gene match: 8. The CDR3 is made up of 16 amino acids. CDR3 amino acids: CASSEASGLVANEQFF. CDR3 coding DNA: TGTGCCAGCAGTGAAGCGTCTGGACTAGTTGCCAATGAGCAGTTCTTC.

This clonotype was recorded a few times. The chain couples TRBV10-2 to TRBJ1-5; 12 bases align to TRBD1. The CDR3 extends over 16 amino acids. Germline assignment: CDR1 WSHSY and CDR2 SAAADI. V was clipped by 8 bases and J by 5 bases; unmatched bases: 10. DNA of the CDR3: TGCGCCAGCTCGTCGGGGGACAGGGGGCAAGATCAGCCCCAGCATTTT. It codes for CASSSGDRGQDQPQHF.

The V gene is TRBV10-3, the J gene TRBJ2-1, with 9 nucleotides matching TRBD2. This CDR3 is 14 amino acids long. Losses at the gene ends were 1 base for V and 8 bases for J; bases not matched to a gene: 3. Germline CDR1 is ENHRY and CDR2 is SYGVKD. The CDR3 loop is CAISEFQREDEQFF. CDR3 DNA sequence: TGTGCCATCAGTGAGTTTCAGCGGGAGGATGAGCAGTTCTTC.

This clonotype was seen only a few times. J is TRBJ1-2 and V is TRBV15; weak D call: TRBD1 (5 bases). V lost 5 bases, J lost 3 bases, and 16 bases lay in between. The length of the CDR3 is 15 residues. Germline V gene sequence: CDR1 LNHNV, CDR2 YYDKDF (reference sequence). Here the CDR3 DNA reads TGTGCCACCAGCGGAGGACACCCGGGAGACTATGGCTACACCTTC. Protein sequence: CATSGGHPGDYGYTF.

In this sample, this clonotype turned up a few times. This chain connects TRBV4-1 to TRBJ2-3; 8 nucleotides agree with TRBD1. There are 16 residues in the CDR3. Germline V lookup: CDR1 MGHRA, CDR2 YSYEKL. V trimming: 1 base; J trimming: 3 bases; junction bases outside the gene matches: 6. The chain's CDR3 is CASSQAETGATDTQYF. CDR3 in DNA: TGCGCCAGCAGCCAAGCGGAGACAGGGGCTACAGATACGCAGTATTTT.

The table lists this clonotype with a few counts. The chain recombines TRBV6-1 with TRBJ2-1, with a tentative D call TRBD2 (6 bases). V dropped 5 bases and J dropped 5 bases, with 16 bases sitting between them. The germline V gene has CDR1 MNHNS and CDR2 SASEGT. The CDR3 spans 15 residues. As DNA, the CDR3 is TGTGCCAGCAGTAGGCTAGCGAGGAACGACAATGAGCAGTTCTTC. Residues: CASSRLARNDNEQFF.

The chain employs TRBV20-1 and TRBJ2-3, with 8 bases matching TRBD2. Germline-derived CDR1 and CDR2 are DFQATT and SNEGSKA (reference sequence). The CDR3 is 14 residues long. The junction had 6 bases not matched to a gene; V was cut back by 5 bases and J by 2 bases. Here the CDR3 reads CSAPPAGATDTQYF. As DNA, the CDR3 is TGCAGTGCTCCGCCAGCGGGAGCCACAGATACGCAGTATTTT.